What follows is one T cell receptor beta chain and its context. The CDR3 has 16 residues. In germline, CDR1 is SGHAT, CDR2 FQNNGV. Trimming took 1 base from V and 7 from J; bases not matched to a gene: 7. This record comes from a study of blood T cell repertoires in COVID-19. At the level of the study: Whether acute or convalescent, the COVID-19 samples came from the United States, Italy and Spain.

Residents of about two dozen US areas, aged roughly 18 to 89 years, made up the participants. In the authors' methods: Estimation of nucleated cell counts relied on the amplification of reference gene primers. Data came from immunoSEQ multiplex PCR; TCRdb stores just in-frame clones and leaves some out. That table furnishes V, J and clone size, whereas the DNA furnished D and trimming. Of about 210,000 clones in the sample, about four fifths were seen once. The source is a woman aged 50 to 60 with acute COVID-19. The material sequenced was PBMCs or T cells enriched from blood (not recorded which). This chain connects TRBV11-2 to TRBJ2-2, with 9 bases lining up with TRBD1. Here the CDR3 reads CASSLAQQGAVGELFF. CDR3 DNA: TGTGCCAGCAGCTTAGCCCAACAGGGGGCAGTCGGGGAGCTGTTTTTT.